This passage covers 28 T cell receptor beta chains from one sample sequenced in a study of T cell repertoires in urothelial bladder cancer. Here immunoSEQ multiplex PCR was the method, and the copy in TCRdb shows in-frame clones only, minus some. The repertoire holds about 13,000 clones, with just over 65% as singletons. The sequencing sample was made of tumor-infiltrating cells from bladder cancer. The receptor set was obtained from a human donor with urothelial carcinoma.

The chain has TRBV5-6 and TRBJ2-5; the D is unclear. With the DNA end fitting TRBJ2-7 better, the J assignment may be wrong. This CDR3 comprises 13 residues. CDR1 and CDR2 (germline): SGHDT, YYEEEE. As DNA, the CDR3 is TGTGCCAGCAGCGGCGGACGGTACTACGAGCAGTACTTC. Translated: CASSGGRYYEQYF.

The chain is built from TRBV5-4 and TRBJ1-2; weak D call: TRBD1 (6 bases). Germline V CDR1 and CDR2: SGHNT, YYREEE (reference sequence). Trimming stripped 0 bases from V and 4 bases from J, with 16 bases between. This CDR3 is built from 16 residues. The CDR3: CASSLGQGPSAYGYTF. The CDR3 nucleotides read TGTGCCAGCAGCTTGGGCCAGGGGCCGTCGGCCTATGGCTACACCTTC.

This chain's CDR3 is CAWSVGGQYNSPLHF. In nucleotides, the CDR3 is TGTGCCTGGAGTGTTGGCGGACAGTATAATTCACCCCTCCACTTT. The J gene is TRBJ1-6, the V gene TRBV30; D might be TRBD1 (6 bases). The CDR3 loop spans 15 amino acids. Trimming removed 0 bases from V and 4 bases from J, with 10 bases in between. Germline CDR1 is GTSNPN and CDR2 is SVGIG (reference sequence).

CDR3 in amino acids: CASSSSAREQYF. In nucleotides, the CDR3 is TGTGCCAGCAGCTCCTCGGCTAGAGAGCAGTACTTC. The chain uses TRBV5-5 and TRBJ2-7, with D unresolved. Trimming shortened V by 3 bases and J by 7 bases, and 11 bases separated the two germline ends. The CDR3 is 12 residues long. Germline CDR1 is SGHKS and CDR2 is YYEKEE (reference sequence).

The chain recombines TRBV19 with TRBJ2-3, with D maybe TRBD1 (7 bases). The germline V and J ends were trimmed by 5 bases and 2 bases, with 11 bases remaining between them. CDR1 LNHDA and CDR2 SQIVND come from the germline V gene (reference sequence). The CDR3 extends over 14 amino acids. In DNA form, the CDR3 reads TGTGCCAGTAGTCCAGGGGGGTTCACAGATACGCAGTATTTT. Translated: CASSPGGFTDTQYF.

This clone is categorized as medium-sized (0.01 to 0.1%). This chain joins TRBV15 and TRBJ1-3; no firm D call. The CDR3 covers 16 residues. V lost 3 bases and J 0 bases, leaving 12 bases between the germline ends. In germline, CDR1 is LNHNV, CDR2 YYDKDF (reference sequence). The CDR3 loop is CATSREQFSSGNTIYF. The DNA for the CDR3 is TGTGCCACCAGCAGGGAACAGTTTTCCTCTGGAAACACCATATATTTT.

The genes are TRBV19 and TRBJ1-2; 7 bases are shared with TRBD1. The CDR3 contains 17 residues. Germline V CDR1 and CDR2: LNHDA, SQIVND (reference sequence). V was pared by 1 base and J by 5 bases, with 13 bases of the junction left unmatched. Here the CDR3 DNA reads TGTGCCAGTAGTATAGGGGGGTGGGACAGCGTCACGTATGGCTACACCTTC. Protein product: CASSIGGWDSVTYGYTF.

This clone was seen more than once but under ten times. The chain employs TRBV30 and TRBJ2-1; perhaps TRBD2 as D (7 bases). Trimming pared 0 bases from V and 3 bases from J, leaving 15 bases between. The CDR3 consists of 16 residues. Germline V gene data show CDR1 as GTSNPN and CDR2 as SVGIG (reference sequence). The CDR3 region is CAWSVRGRGLYNEQFF. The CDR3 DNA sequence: TGTGCCTGGAGTGTACGGGGGCGGGGGCTCTACAATGAGCAGTTCTTC.

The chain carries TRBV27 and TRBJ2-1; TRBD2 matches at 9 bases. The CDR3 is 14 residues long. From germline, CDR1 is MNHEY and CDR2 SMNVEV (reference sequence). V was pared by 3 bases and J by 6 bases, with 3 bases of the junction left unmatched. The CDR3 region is CASSLSGGLNEQFF. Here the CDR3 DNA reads TGTGCCAGCAGTTTGAGCGGGGGGCTCAATGAGCAGTTCTTC.

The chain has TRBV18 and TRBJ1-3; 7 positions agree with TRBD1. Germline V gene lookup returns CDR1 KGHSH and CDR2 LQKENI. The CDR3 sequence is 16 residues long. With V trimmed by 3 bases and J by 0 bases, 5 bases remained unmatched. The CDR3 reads CASSPETGYSGNTIYF. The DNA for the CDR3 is TGTGCCAGCTCACCGGAGACAGGGTACTCTGGAAACACCATATATTTT.

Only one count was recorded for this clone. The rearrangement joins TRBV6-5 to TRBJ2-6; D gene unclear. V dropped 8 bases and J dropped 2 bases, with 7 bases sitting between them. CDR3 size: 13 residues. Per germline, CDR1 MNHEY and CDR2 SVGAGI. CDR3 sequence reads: CASSGAGANVLTF. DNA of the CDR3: TGTGCCAGCTCGGGCGCTGGGGCCAACGTCCTGACTTTC.

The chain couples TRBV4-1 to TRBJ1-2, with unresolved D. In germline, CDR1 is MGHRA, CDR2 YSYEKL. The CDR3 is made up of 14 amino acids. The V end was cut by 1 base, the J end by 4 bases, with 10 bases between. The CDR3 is CASSQGPTIYGYTF. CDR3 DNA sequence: TGCGCCAGCAGCCAAGGGCCGACGATCTATGGCTACACCTTC.

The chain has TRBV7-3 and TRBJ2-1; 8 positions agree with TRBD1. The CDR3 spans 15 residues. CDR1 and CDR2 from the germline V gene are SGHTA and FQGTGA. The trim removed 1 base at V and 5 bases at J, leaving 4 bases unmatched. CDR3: CASSLRGQDDNEQFF. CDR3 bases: TGTGCCAGCAGCTTAAGGGGACAGGATGACAATGAGCAGTTCTTC.

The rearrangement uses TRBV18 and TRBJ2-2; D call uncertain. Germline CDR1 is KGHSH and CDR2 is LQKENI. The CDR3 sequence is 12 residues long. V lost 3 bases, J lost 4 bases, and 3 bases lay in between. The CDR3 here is CASSPPTGELFF. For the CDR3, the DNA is TGTGCCAGCTCACCTCCCACCGGGGAGCTGTTTTTT.

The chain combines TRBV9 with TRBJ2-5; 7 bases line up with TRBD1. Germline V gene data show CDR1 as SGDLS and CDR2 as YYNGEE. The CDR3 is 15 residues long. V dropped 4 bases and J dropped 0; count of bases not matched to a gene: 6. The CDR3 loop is CASSSPGQYQETQYF. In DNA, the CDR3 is TGTGCCAGCAGCTCACCGGGACAGTACCAAGAGACCCAGTACTTC.

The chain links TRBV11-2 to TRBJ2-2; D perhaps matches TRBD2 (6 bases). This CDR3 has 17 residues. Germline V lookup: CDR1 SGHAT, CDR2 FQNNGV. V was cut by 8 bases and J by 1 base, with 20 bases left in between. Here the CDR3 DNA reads TGTGCCAGCCGCCGACGCGGGGATTCGGGGAACACCGGGGAGCTGTTTTTT. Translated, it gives CASRRRGDSGNTGELFF.

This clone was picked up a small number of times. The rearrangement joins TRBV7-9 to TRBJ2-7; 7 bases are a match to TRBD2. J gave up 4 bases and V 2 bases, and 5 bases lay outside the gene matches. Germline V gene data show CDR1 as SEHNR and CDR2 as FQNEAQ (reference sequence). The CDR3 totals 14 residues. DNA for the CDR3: TGTGCCAGCAGCTTATGGGGGAGGGAGTACGAGCAGTACTTC. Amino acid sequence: CASSLWGREYEQYF.

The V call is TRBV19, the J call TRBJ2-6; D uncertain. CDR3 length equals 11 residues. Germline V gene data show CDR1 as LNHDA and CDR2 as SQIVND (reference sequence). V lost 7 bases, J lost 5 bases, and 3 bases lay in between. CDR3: CASTWANVLTF. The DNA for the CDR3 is TGTGCCAGTACTTGGGCCAACGTCCTGACTTTC.

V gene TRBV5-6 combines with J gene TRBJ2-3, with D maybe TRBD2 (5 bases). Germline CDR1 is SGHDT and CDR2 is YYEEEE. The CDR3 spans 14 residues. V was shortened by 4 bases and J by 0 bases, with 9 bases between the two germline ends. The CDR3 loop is CASSPWTSTDTQYF. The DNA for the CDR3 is TGTGCCAGCAGCCCATGGACTAGCACAGATACGCAGTATTTT.

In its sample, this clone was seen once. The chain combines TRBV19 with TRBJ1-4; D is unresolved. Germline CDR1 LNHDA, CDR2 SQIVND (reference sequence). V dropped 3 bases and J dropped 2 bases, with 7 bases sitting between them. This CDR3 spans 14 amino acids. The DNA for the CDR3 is TGTGCCAGTAGTATGAGGGCTACTAATGAAAAACTGTTTTTT. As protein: CASSMRATNEKLFF.

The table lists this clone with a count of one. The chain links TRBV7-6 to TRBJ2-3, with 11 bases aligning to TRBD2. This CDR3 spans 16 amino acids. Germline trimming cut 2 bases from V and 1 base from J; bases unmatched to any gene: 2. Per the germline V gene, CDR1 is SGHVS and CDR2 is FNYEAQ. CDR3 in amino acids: CASSLLLAGGTDTQYF. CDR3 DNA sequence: TGTGCCAGCAGCTTACTACTAGCGGGGGGCACAGATACGCAGTATTTT. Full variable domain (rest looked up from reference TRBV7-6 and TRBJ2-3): GAGVSQSPRYKVTKRGQDVALRCDPISGHVSLYWYRQALGQGPEFLTYFNYEAQQDKSGLPNDRFSAERPEGSISTLTIQRTEQRDSAMYRCASSLLLAGGTDTQYFGPGTRLTVL.

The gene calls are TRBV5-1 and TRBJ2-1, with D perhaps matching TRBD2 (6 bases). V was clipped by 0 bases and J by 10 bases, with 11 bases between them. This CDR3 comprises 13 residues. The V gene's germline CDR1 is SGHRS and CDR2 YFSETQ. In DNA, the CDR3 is TGCGCCAGCAGCTTGGGCGGGGCTATGGAGCAGTTCTTC. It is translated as CASSLGGAMEQFF. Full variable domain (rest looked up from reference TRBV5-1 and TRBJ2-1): KAGVTQTPRYLIKTRGQQVTLSCSPISGHRSVSWYQQTPGQGLQFLFEYFSETQRNKGNFPGRFSGRQFSNSRSEMNVSTLELGDSALYLCASSLGGAMEQFFGPGTRLTVL.

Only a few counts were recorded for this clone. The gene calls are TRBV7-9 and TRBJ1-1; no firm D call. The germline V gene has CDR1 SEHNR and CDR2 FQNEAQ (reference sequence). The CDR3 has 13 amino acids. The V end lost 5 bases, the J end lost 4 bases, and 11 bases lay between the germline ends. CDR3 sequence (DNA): TGTGCCAGCAGCCCGATCAGTGGCACTGAAGCTTTCTTT. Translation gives CASSPISGTEAFF.

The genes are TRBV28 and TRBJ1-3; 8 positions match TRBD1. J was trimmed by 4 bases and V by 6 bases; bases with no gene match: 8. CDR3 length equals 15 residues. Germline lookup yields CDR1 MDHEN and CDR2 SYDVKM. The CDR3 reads CASRSPGQGGNTIYF. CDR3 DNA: TGTGCCAGCAGATCTCCCGGACAGGGCGGAAACACCATATATTTT. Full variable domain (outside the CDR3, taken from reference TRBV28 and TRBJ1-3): DVKVTQSSRYLVKRTGEKVFLECVQDMDHENMFWYRQDPGLGLRLIYFSYDVKMKEKGDIPEGYSVSREKKERFSLILESASTNQTSMYLCASRSPGQGGNTIYFGEGSWLTVV.

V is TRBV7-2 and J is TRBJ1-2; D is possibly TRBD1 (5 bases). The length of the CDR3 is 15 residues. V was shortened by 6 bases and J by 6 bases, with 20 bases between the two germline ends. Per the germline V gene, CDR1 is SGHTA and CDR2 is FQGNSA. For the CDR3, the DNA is TGTGCCAGCAGTATTTGGGGCGATGGGGGGGATGGCTACACCTTC. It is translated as CASSIWGDGGDGYTF.

The CDR3 region has the DNA TGCGCCAGCAGCCAGAGGGGTAGGGCAGCAAACAATGAGCAGTTCTTC. Translated: CASSQRGRAANNEQFF. J is TRBJ2-1 and V is TRBV4-3; either TRBD1 or TRBD2 may fit D (5 bases each). CDR3 length: 16 residues. V shed 3 bases and J shed 5 bases, with 17 bases lying between them. Germline values: CDR1 LGHNA, CDR2 YSLEER.

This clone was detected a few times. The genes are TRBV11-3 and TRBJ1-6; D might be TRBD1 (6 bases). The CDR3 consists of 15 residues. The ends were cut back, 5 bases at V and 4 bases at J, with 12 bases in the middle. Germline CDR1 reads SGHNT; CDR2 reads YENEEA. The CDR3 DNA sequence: TGTGCCAGCAGCACCGACAGGATTTATAATTCACCCCTCCACTTT. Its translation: CASSTDRIYNSPLHF.

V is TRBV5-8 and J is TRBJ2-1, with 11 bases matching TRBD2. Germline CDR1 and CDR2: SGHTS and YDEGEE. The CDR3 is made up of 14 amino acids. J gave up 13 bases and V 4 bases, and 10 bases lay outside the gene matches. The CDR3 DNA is TGTGCCAGCAGCCCGGAGCGGCTAGCGGGGGGTCAGTTCTTC. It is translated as CASSPERLAGGQFF.